This T cell receptor (beta chain) was identified in a study of T cell changes during pregnancy in multiple sclerosis. This clone was seen just once. TCRdb keeps only in-frame clones here, not all; method: immunoSEQ multiplex PCR. Counted here are about 93,000 clones, 85% to 95% occurring once; the ten biggest clones make up about 2%. The CDR3 sequence is 10 residues long. Germline CDR1 is ENHRY and CDR2 is SYGVKD. Trimming pared 11 bases from V and 3 bases from J, leaving 7 bases between. This rearrangement joins TRBV10-3 to TRBJ1-2; maybe TRBD1 (5 bases). Sequenced here: peripheral blood, sampled after pregnancy. The TCR originated in a female donor with multiple sclerosis, enrolled in a pregnancy study. The CDR3 sequence: CAVGDYGYTF. For the CDR3, the DNA is TGTGCCGTAGGGGACTATGGCTACACCTTC.